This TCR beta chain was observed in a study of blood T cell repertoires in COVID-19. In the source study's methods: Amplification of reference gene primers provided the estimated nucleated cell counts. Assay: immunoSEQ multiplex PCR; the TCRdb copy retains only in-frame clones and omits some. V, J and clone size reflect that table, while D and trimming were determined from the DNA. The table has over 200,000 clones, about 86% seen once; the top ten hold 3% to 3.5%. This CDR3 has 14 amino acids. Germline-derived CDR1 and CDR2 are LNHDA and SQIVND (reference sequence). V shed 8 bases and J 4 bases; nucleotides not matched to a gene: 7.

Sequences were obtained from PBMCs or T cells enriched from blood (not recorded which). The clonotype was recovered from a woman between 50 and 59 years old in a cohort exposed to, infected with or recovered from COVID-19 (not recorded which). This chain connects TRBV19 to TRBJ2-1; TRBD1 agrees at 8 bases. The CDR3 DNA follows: TGTGCCAGTGTAGGGAACAGGGGGTACAATGAGCAGTTCTTC. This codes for CASVGNRGYNEQFF.